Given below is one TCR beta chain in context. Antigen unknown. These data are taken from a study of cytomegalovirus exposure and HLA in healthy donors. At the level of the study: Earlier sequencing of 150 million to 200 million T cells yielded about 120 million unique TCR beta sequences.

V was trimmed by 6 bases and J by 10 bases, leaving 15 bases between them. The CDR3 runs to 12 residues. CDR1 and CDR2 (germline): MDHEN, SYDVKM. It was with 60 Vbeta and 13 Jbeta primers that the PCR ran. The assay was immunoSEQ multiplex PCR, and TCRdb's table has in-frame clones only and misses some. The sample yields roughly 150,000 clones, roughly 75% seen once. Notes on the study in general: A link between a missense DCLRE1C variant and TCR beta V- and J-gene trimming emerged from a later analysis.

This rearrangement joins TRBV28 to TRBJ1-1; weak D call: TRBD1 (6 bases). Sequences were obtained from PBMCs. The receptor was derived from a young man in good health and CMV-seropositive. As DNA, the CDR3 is TGTGCCAGCAGCAATAGACAGGAGGCAGCTTTCTTT. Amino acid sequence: CASSNRQEAAFF.